The present T cell receptor beta chain was sequenced within a study of shared clonotypes between healthy human individuals. Study-level findings and limits: Donor scarcity curtailed the genetic and exposure-history diversity represented herein. Among donors, the sharing of clonotypes was expected to be influenced by sequencing depth. The sampled material consisted only of blood, and tissue repertoires are likely to differ.

About this clone itself: No antigen is known for it.

Libraries were prepared by immunoSEQ multiplex PCR; TCRdb keeps only in-frame clonotypes and omits some of them. The table shows more than 400,000 clones, with around 80% occurring only once. Looked up from germline, CDR1 is MNHEY and CDR2 is SVGAGI. V gave up 5 bases and J gave up 1 base; unmatched junction bases: 4. The CDR3 contains 15 residues. Sequenced: PBMCs. J is TRBJ2-2 and V is TRBV6-5; 7 bases map to TRBD1. This sequence was found in a middle-aged woman in good health. Some clones in this sample may be carry-over from other donors' samples. CDR3 in amino acids: CASSGGQRNTGELFF. The CDR3 DNA reads TGTGCCAGCAGTGGGGGACAGAGGAACACCGGGGAGCTGTTTTTT.